Presented here are 29 T cell receptor beta chains from one specimen sequenced in a study of PD-1 blockade in classical Hodgkin lymphoma. The data were produced by immunoSEQ multiplex PCR, yet TCRdb's version contains in-frame clones alone and is incomplete. The repertoire has fewer than 20,000 clones, roughly 79% of them found once; the top ten carry 1.5% to 2%. Time point noted: cycle 4 day 1 (C4D1), after more than five weeks of nivolumab. Each patient's relapse followed autologous stem cell transplantation, and brentuximab vedotin exposure varied. Researchers report purifying CD4+ T cells from thawed PBMCs by magnetic negative selection. Sequencing used CD4+ T cells from blood, obtained before the fourth cycle of nivolumab. These receptors were obtained from a human donor with classical Hodgkin lymphoma.

The chain combines TRBV10-2 with TRBJ1-5, with a possible D match to TRBD1 (5 bases). Germline CDR1 reads WSHSY; CDR2 reads SAAADI. V was cut by 2 bases and J by 7 bases, with 18 bases left in between. The CDR3 has 16 amino acids. The CDR3 DNA follows: TGCGCCAGCAGTGAGGAGGTCAGGGTGGAAGGCCAGCCCCAGCATTTT. Translation: CASSEEVRVEGQPQHF.

The chain uses TRBV5-1 and TRBJ2-7; D unresolved. CDR3 size: 14 residues. V lost 0 bases and J lost 3, with 10 bases in between. In germline, CDR1 is SGHRS, CDR2 YFSETQ. The CDR3 region has the DNA TGCGCCAGCAGCTTGGTTCAGGCGGACTACGAGCAGTACTTC. Translation: CASSLVQADYEQYF.

This sequence joins TRBV18 and TRBJ2-7; TRBD1 agrees at 8 bases. CDR1 and CDR2 from the germline V gene are KGHSH and LQKENI. This CDR3 has 14 residues. V shed 5 bases and J 2 bases; nucleotides not matched to a gene: 5. The CDR3 region is CASSTGQGTYEQYF. The CDR3, as DNA: TGTGCCAGCTCAACCGGACAGGGTACCTACGAGCAGTACTTC.

The chain combines TRBV5-6 with TRBJ1-6, with D unresolved. This CDR3 has 15 residues. The germline gives CDR1 SGHDT, CDR2 YYEEEE. The V gene lost 2 bases and the J gene lost 10 bases, with 16 bases spanning the gap. CDR3 bases: TGTGCCAGCAGCTTCCGGACCCTGAATCAATCACCCCTCCACTTT. This codes for CASSFRTLNQSPLHF.

The gene calls are TRBV25-1 and TRBJ2-7; perhaps D is TRBD1 or TRBD2 (5 bases each). Looked up from germline, CDR1 is MGHDK and CDR2 is SYGVNS. V dropped 7 bases and J dropped 0 bases, with 13 bases sitting between them. The CDR3 has 14 amino acids. CDR3 DNA sequence: TGTGCCAGCAATTCTCCAGGGAGCTCCTACGAGCAGTACTTC. As protein: CASNSPGSSYEQYF.

This clone is medium-sized by share. The chain couples TRBV4-1 to TRBJ1-3; perhaps TRBD1 as D (5 bases). The germline V and J ends were trimmed by 4 bases and 4 bases, with 11 bases remaining between them. CDR3 length: 14 amino acids. Germline V lookup: CDR1 MGHRA, CDR2 YSYEKL. This CDR3 reads CASSPPGQGNTIYF. The CDR3 DNA reads TGCGCCAGCAGCCCCCCAGGGCAAGGAAACACCATATATTTT.

Here the CDR3 reads CASSRGQASYEQYF. The CDR3 DNA sequence: TGTGCCAGTAGTAGGGGACAGGCCTCCTACGAGCAGTACTTC. The genes are TRBV19 and TRBJ2-7, with 8 bases identical to TRBD1. Per the germline V gene, CDR1 is LNHDA and CDR2 is SQIVND (reference sequence). With V trimmed by 4 bases and J by 0 bases, 2 bases remained unmatched. The CDR3 loop spans 14 amino acids.

The J gene is TRBJ1-2, the V gene TRBV18; TRBD1 aligns across 7 bases. The CDR3 runs to 12 residues. Germline CDR1 KGHSH, CDR2 LQKENI. J was trimmed by 12 bases and V by 3 bases; bases with no gene match: 7. CDR3 region: CASSPRQGGNTF. The CDR3 region has the DNA TGTGCCAGCTCACCCCGACAGGGAGGAAACACCTTC.

This clone occurred once. This rearrangement joins TRBV10-2 to TRBJ2-3; TRBD1 is a possible D gene (5 bases). The CDR3 extends over 12 amino acids. Trimming left V 7 bases short and J 6 bases short, with 11 bases between. CDR1 WSHSY and CDR2 SAAADI come from the germline V gene. CDR3 nucleotides: TGCGCCAGCACCAGGGTCGGGGATACGCAGTATTTT. Its protein is CASTRVGDTQYF.

This chain uses TRBV4-1 with TRBJ1-3; tentatively, D is TRBD1 (5 bases). The CDR3 runs 15 residues. Germline loops: CDR1 MGHRA, CDR2 YSYEKL. Trimming took off 1 base at V and 0 bases at J, with 7 bases between the two ends. The CDR3 nucleotides read TGCGCCAGCAGCCAAGGGGGGGGCTCTGGAAACACCATATATTTT. Translation: CASSQGGGSGNTIYF.

J is TRBJ2-3 and V is TRBV13; no reliable D call. The V gene lost 0 bases and the J gene lost 6 bases, with 7 bases spanning the gap. CDR1 is PRHDT and CDR2 is FYEKMQ in the germline V gene (reference sequence). The CDR3 consists of 13 residues. The CDR3 region is CASSLGLGDTQYF. The DNA for the CDR3 is TGTGCCAGCAGCTTAGGCCTCGGGGATACGCAGTATTTT.

The rearrangement uses TRBV19 and TRBJ2-1, with 11 bases fitting TRBD2. Germline lookup yields CDR1 LNHDA and CDR2 SQIVND (reference sequence). With 6 bases clipped from V and 9 bases from J, the junction kept 7 bases outside the gene matches. The length of the CDR3 is 14 residues. CDR3 DNA: TGTGCCAGTAGCGTAGCGGGAGGGCCCAGTGAGCAGTTCTTC. Translating it yields CASSVAGGPSEQFF. Drawing the rest from reference TRBV19 and TRBJ2-1, the complete variable domain is DGGITQSPKYLFRKEGQNVTLSCEQNLNHDAMYWYRQDPGQGLRLIYYSQIVNDFQKGDIAEGYSVSREKKESFPLTVTSAQKNPTAFYLCASSVAGGPSEQFFGPGTRLTVL.

The CDR3 loop reads CSVDWARVSGTEAFF. The CDR3 DNA follows: TGCAGCGTTGACTGGGCCAGGGTTTCGGGCACTGAAGCTTTCTTT. The J gene is TRBJ1-1, the V gene TRBV29-1, with D possibly being TRBD1 (5 bases). Germline V CDR1 and CDR2: SQVTM, ANQGSEA. CDR3 size: 15 residues. Trimming pared 3 bases from V and 4 bases from J, leaving 18 bases between.

This clone was recorded a few times. This sequence joins TRBV5-1 and TRBJ2-3, with 12 bases that match TRBD2. CDR1 SGHRS and CDR2 YFSETQ come from the germline V gene. The CDR3 has 22 residues. Trimming took 4 bases from V and 2 from J; bases not matched to a gene: 23. The CDR3 DNA follows: TGCGCCAGCAGCCGTTCCAGACTAGCGGGAGACCCTATAGCCCCCTCCACAGATACGCAGTATTTT. It is translated as CASSRSRLAGDPIAPSTDTQYF.

This rearrangement joins TRBV15 to TRBJ1-5, with 7 bases aligning to TRBD1. The germline V gene encodes CDR1 LNHNV and CDR2 YYDKDF (reference sequence). J was trimmed by 3 bases and V by 3 bases; bases with no gene match: 8. CDR3 size: 16 residues. DNA for the CDR3: TGTGCCACCAGCAGGACCCCGGGACAGTCCAATCAGCCCCAGCATTTT. It translates to CATSRTPGQSNQPQHF.

The V call is TRBV25-1, the J call TRBJ2-7; D remains ambiguous. The CDR3 runs 13 residues. In germline, CDR1 is MGHDK, CDR2 SYGVNS. The V end was cut by 3 bases, the J end by 2 bases, with 8 bases between. The CDR3: CASSDIAPYEQYF. The CDR3 DNA follows: TGTGCCAGCAGTGACATAGCTCCCTACGAGCAGTACTTC.

The genes are TRBV5-1 and TRBJ2-2; D possibly corresponds to TRBD1 (6 bases). Deletions cut 4 bases from V and 0 bases from J, with 16 bases between. The CDR3 spans 17 residues. CDR1 and CDR2 (germline): SGHRS, YFSETQ. CDR3 sequence: CASSTTTGTSNTGELFF. The DNA for the CDR3 is TGCGCCAGCAGCACGACGACCGGGACATCGAACACCGGGGAGCTGTTTTTT.

The V call is TRBV27, the J call TRBJ2-5; 13 bases align to TRBD2. The V gene end was trimmed by 5 bases and the J gene end by 4 bases; junction bases not matched to a gene: 10. The CDR3 covers 17 residues. Germline CDR1 is MNHEY and CDR2 is SMNVEV (reference sequence). The CDR3 DNA follows: TGTGCCAGCAGTCGAAGGACTAGCGGGAGAGGGTCAGAGACCCAGTACTTC. This sequence encodes CASSRRTSGRGSETQYF.

The CDR3 reads CASSEGQMAQWFETQYF. The DNA of the CDR3 is TGCGCCAGCAGCGAGGGACAGATGGCCCAATGGTTCGAGACCCAGTACTTC. The V gene is TRBV5-1, the J gene TRBJ2-5, with 7 bases fitting TRBD1. V was clipped by 4 bases and J by 5 bases; unmatched bases: 17. CDR3 length: 17 residues. Germline CDR1 is SGHRS and CDR2 is YFSETQ.

The CDR3 sequence is CASSLAHTQYF. The CDR3 DNA sequence: TGTGCCAGCAGCTTAGCGCATACGCAGTATTTT. J is TRBJ2-3 and V is TRBV11-1; the D is unclear. The CDR3 spans 11 residues. V lost 0 bases and J lost 7, with 2 bases in between. CDR1 and CDR2 from the germline V gene are SGHAT and FQDESV (reference sequence).

The rearrangement joins TRBV4-1 to TRBJ1-2, with D unresolved. Germline V lookup: CDR1 MGHRA, CDR2 YSYEKL. This CDR3 has 17 amino acids. Trimming pared 0 bases from V and 0 bases from J, leaving 14 bases between. CDR3 in amino acids: CASSQETRRRANYGYTF. In DNA form, the CDR3 reads TGCGCCAGCAGCCAAGAGACTAGACGCCGAGCTAACTATGGCTACACCTTC.

This chain connects TRBV9 to TRBJ2-7; D is perhaps TRBD1 or TRBD2 (5 bases each). Germline assignment: CDR1 SGDLS and CDR2 YYNGEE. The CDR3 is made up of 14 amino acids. V lost 3 bases to trimming and J lost 4 bases, with 14 bases between them. The CDR3 spells CASSAPGPPYEQYF. The CDR3 DNA follows: TGTGCCAGCAGCGCACCGGGACCCCCTTACGAGCAGTACTTC.

The V gene is TRBV29-1, the J gene TRBJ2-7; 7 nucleotides align to TRBD2. Trimming removed 0 bases from V and 5 bases from J; junction bases left unmatched: 4. Germline CDR1 is SQVTM and CDR2 is ANQGSEA. There are 13 residues in the CDR3. CDR3 DNA: TGCAGCGTTGAAGAGCGGGAGTTCAACGAGCAGTACTTC. Translating it yields CSVEEREFNEQYF.

The chain couples TRBV12-5 to TRBJ2-3; a possible D gene is TRBD1 (6 bases). CDR1 LGHNT and CDR2 FRNRAP come from the germline V gene. Trimming pared 6 bases from V and 1 base from J, leaving 14 bases between. This CDR3 contains 15 residues. The CDR3, as DNA: TGTGCTAGTGGAGCCGACAGGTGGGGCACAGATACGCAGTATTTT. This sequence encodes CASGADRWGTDTQYF.

CDR3 residues: CASSPRTGANTEAFF. As DNA, the CDR3 is TGTGCCAGCAGTCCCCGGACAGGGGCGAACACTGAAGCTTTCTTT. The chain couples TRBV6-1 to TRBJ1-1; 9 bases fit TRBD1. Germline values: CDR1 MNHNS, CDR2 SASEGT. V shed 5 bases, J shed 1 base, and the junction held 5 bases outside the gene matches. This CDR3 comprises 15 residues.

This sequence joins TRBV9 and TRBJ2-3; D might be TRBD1 (5 bases). CDR1 SGDLS and CDR2 YYNGEE come from the germline V gene. Trimming removed 0 bases from V and 3 bases from J, with 20 bases in between. The length of the CDR3 is 18 residues. CDR3 in DNA: TGTGCCAGCAGCGTAGGGGTTGCTTGGGGCGCGACTACAGATACGCAGTATTTT. It codes for CASSVGVAWGATTDTQYF.

The chain is built from TRBV4-1 and TRBJ2-3; D unresolved. The CDR3 consists of 16 residues. Trimming took 1 base from V and 0 from J, leaving 11 bases between them. CDR1 is MGHRA and CDR2 is YSYEKL in the germline V gene. The CDR3 nucleotides are TGCGCCAGCAGCCAAGGAGGAGCCACTAGCACAGATACGCAGTATTTT. Translating gives CASSQGGATSTDTQYF.

This clone was seen once. The CDR3 DNA reads as TGTGCCAGCAGCTTAGGCGGGGCTGACACTGAAGCTTTCTTT. This gives the protein CASSLGGADTEAFF. The genes are TRBV11-3 and TRBJ1-1; weak D call: TRBD1 (5 bases). V was clipped by 1 base and J by 3 bases, with 9 bases between them. CDR3 size: 14 residues. CDR1 SGHNT and CDR2 YENEEA come from the germline V gene.

The chain recombines TRBV11-2 with TRBJ2-7; D possibly uses TRBD1 or TRBD2 (5 bases each). CDR1 SGHAT and CDR2 FQNNGV come from the germline V gene. The CDR3 is 17 residues long. V lost 0 bases and J lost 2, with 17 bases in between. The CDR3 reads CASSLDRGSWRPYEQYF. The CDR3 bases are TGTGCCAGCAGCTTAGATAGGGGTTCTTGGAGGCCCTACGAGCAGTACTTC.